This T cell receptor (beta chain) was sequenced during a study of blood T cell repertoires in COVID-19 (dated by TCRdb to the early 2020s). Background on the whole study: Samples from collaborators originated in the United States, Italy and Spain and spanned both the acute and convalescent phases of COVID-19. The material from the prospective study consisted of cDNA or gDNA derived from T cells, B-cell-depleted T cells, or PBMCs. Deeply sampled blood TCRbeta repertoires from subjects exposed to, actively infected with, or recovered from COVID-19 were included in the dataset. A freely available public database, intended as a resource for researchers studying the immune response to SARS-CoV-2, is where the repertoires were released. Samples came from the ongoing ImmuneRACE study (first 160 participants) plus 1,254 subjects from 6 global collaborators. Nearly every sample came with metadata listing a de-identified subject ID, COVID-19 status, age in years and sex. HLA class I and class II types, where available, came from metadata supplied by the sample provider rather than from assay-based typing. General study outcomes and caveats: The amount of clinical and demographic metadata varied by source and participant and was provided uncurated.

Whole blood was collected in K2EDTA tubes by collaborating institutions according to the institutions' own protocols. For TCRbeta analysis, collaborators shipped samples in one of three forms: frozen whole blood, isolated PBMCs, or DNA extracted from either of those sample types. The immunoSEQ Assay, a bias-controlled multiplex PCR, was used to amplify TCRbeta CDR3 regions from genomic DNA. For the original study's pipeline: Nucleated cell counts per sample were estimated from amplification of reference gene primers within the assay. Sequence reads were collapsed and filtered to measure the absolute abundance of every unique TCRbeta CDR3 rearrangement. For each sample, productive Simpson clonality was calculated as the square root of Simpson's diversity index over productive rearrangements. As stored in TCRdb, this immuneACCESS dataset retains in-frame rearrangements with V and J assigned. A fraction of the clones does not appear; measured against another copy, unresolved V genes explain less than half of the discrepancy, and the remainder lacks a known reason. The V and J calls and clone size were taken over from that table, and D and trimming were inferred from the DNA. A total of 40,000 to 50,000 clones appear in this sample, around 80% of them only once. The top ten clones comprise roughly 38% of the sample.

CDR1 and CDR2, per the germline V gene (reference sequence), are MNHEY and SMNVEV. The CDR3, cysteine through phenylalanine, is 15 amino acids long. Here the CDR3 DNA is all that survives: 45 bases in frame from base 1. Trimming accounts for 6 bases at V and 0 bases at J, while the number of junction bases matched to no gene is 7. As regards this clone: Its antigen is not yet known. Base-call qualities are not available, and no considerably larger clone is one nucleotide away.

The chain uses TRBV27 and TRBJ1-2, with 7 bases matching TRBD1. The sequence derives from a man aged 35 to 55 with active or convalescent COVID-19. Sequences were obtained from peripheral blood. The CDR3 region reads CASRDSGGTNYGYTF. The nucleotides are TGTGCCAGCAGAGACTCAGGGGGAACTAACTATGGCTACACCTTC.